Listed below are T cell receptor beta chains from one sample, sequenced in a study of blood T cells in healthy people across ages. Using its own MiXCR run on the 5' RACE reads, TCRdb lists one record per CDR3 protein. Of roughly 1.9 million distinct CDR3 sequences listed, around 40% were seen once; the top ten hold under 30%. Sequencing was performed on blood. The receptors shown here come from a human donor in good health. The CDR3 runs from the conserved cysteine through the conserved F or W. Fields, in order: J gene, clone size, V gene, D gene, CDR3 protein, CDR3 DNA. A D gene is named only where the DNA matches it firmly. The size of a clone is reported for some rows only, either as once, few or many, or as a class for expanded clones.

TRBJ1-2,.,TRBV7-2,.,CASSLVAGQSYGYTF,TGTGCCAGCAGTTTGGTAGCTGGACAGTCCTATGGCTACACCTTC
TRBJ2-7,.,TRBV4-1,.,CASSQDRNRVYEQYF,TGCGCCAGCAGCCAAGATCGGAACAGGGTTTACGAGCAGTACTTC
TRBJ2-7,many,TRBV4-3,TRBD1,CASSRGQTYEQYF,TGCGCCAGCAGCAGGGGACAGACCTACGAGCAGTACTTC
TRBJ1-1,.,TRBV20-1,.,CSARLSTAEAFF,TGCAGTGCTAGACTCTCGACGGCTGAAGCTTTCTTT
TRBJ2-7,.,TRBV20-1,TRBD1,CSARQGQLYEQYF,TGCAGTGCCCGCCAGGGACAGTTATACGAGCAGTACTTC
TRBJ2-5,many,TRBV10-3,TRBD2,CATGLGLAGTFQETQYF,TGTGCCACCGGGTTGGGACTAGCGGGGACCTTCCAAGAGACCCAGTACTTC
TRBJ2-7,few,TRBV7-8,TRBD2,CASSFRLAGTSYEQYF,TGTGCCAGCAGCTTCCGACTAGCGGGCACCTCCTACGAGCAGTACTTC
TRBJ1-1,.,TRBV7-8,.,CASTARTMNTEAFF,TGTGCCAGCACCGCAAGGACGATGAACACTGAAGCTTTCTTT
TRBJ2-3,.,TRBV20-1,.,CSARYPRESTDTQYF,TGCAGTGCTAGATACCCTAGGGAGAGCACAGATACGCAGTATTTT
TRBJ2-7,.,TRBV7-8,.,CASSPDISSYEQYF,TGTGCCAGCAGCCCCGACATAAGCTCCTACGAGCAGTACTTC
TRBJ1-6,.,TRBV2,TRBD1,CASSRGGQGAHSPLHF,TGTGCCAGCAGCCGCGGGGGACAGGGGGCTCATTCACCCCTCCACTTT
TRBJ1-2,few,TRBV28,.,CASSQTPLNSYGYTF,TGTGCCAGCAGTCAGACACCGCTCAATAGCTATGGCTACACCTTC
TRBJ1-1,few,TRBV6-5,.,CASRKGGSTEAFF,TGTGCCAGCAGAAAAGGCGGGAGCACTGAAGCTTTCTTT
TRBJ1-6,.,TRBV7-6,.,CASSLVEPRTPNSPLHF,TGTGCCAGCAGCTTAGTGGAGCCCAGGACACCCAATTCACCCCTCCACTTT
TRBJ2-1,.,TRBV28,TRBD2,CASRDQLAGPGNEQFF,TGTGCCAGCAGAGACCAACTAGCGGGACCAGGCAATGAGCAGTTCTTC
TRBJ2-7,few,TRBV7-9,.,CASSALPGQQVISYEQYF,TGTGCCAGCAGCGCCCTACCAGGACAGCAAGTTATCTCCTACGAGCAGTACTTC
TRBJ2-1,few,TRBV5-1,.,CASSLYGSGTEDHEQFF,TGCGCCAGCAGCTTGTACGGTTCCGGGACTGAGGACCATGAGCAGTTCTTC
TRBJ2-7,.,TRBV18,.,CASSPPARPHEQYF,TGTGCCAGCTCACCACCCGCCAGGCCCCACGAGCAGTACTTC
TRBJ2-7,.,TRBV7-9,.,CASSLDITYEQYF,TGTGCCAGCAGCTTAGACATCACCTACGAGCAGTACTTC
TRBJ1-2,.,TRBV24-1,.,CATSDLDVGYTF,TGTGCCACCAGTGATTTGGACGTTGGCTACACCTTC
TRBJ2-7,many,TRBV27,.,CASSFSQGPYEQYF,TGTGCCAGCAGTTTTAGTCAGGGCCCCTACGAGCAGTACTTC
TRBJ2-7,.,TRBV20-1,.,CSKLSGLGMGGEQYF,TGCAGTAAACTTTCTGGTCTCGGGATGGGAGGCGAGCAGTACTTC
TRBJ2-7,few,TRBV4-1,TRBD1,CASSPMPGQASTEQYF,TGCGCCAGCAGCCCAATGCCGGGACAGGCATCGACCGAGCAGTACTTC
TRBJ2-1,.,TRBV7-3,.,CASSPRPNPYNEQFF,TGTGCCAGCAGCCCCCGGCCTAATCCCTACAATGAGCAGTTCTTC
TRBJ1-3,.,TRBV5-1,TRBD1,CASSWTGEGNTIYF,TGCGCCAGCAGCTGGACAGGGGAAGGAAACACCATATATTTT
TRBJ2-2,.,TRBV24-1,.,CATSDNTGELFF,TGTGCCACCAGCGATAACACCGGGGAGCTGTTTTTT
TRBJ2-5,.,TRBV27,TRBD2,CASRSAGGGVEQYF,TGTGCCAGCAGGAGTGCGGGGGGCGGGGTGGAGCAGTACTTC
TRBJ2-6,few,TRBV12-5,.,CASASMPTRLFTGANVLTF,TGTGCTAGTGCCTCAATGCCCACCCGTCTGTTCACTGGGGCCAACGTCCTGACTTTC
TRBJ2-7,few,TRBV11-1,TRBD2,CASRQAGGRTVEQYF,TGTGCCAGCAGGCAAGCGGGGGGCAGAACGGTCGAGCAGTACTTC